These 20 T cell receptor beta chains share one sample of origin, sequenced in a study of blood T cell repertoires in COVID-19. Sequencing used immunoSEQ multiplex PCR; TCRdb keeps in-frame clones, though not all of them. The top ten hold approximately 4.5% of the sample, which has approximately 97,000 clones, approximately 80% seen once. The sample was peripheral blood. These receptor sequences come from a human donor in a cohort sampled during active COVID-19.

This sequence joins TRBV6-7 and TRBJ2-7; no firm D call. TRBV6-7 is an ORF, and what it does is uncertain. CDR3 size: 14 residues. V lost 6 bases and J lost 0, with 12 bases in between. CDR3 amino acids: CASRPRESSYEQYF. DNA for the CDR3: TGTGCCAGCAGACCCCGAGAAAGCTCCTACGAGCAGTACTTC.

J is TRBJ2-4 and V is TRBV10-3; D is possibly TRBD2 (6 bases). The CDR3 extends over 17 amino acids. The V and J ends lost 2 bases and 1 base respectively, with 15 bases between them. Germline V gene data show CDR1 as ENHRY and CDR2 as SYGVKD. Written as DNA, the CDR3 is TGTGCCATCAGTGAGGAGTTGACGGGAGTCGCCAAAAACATTCAGTACTTC. This sequence encodes CAISEELTGVAKNIQYF.

There are a few counts of this clone. The chain carries TRBV18 and TRBJ1-5; 7 nucleotides match TRBD1. Germline CDR1 is KGHSH and CDR2 is LQKENI. This CDR3 has 13 amino acids. The trim removed 6 bases at V and 3 bases at J, leaving 2 bases unmatched. The CDR3 sequence: CASSGQDNQPQHF. CDR3 DNA: TGTGCCAGCTCTGGACAGGACAATCAGCCCCAGCATTTT.

This chain connects TRBV10-3 to TRBJ2-5; D might be TRBD2 (5 bases). V was clipped by 6 bases and J by 3 bases, with 17 bases between them. The V gene's germline CDR1 is ENHRY and CDR2 SYGVKD. This CDR3 has 15 residues. The CDR3: CAISGIPGSKETQYF. CDR3 coding DNA: TGTGCCATCAGCGGCATTCCGGGATCAAAAGAGACCCAGTACTTC.

The chain recombines TRBV12-5 with TRBJ2-1; tentatively, D is TRBD1 (6 bases). Per the germline V gene, CDR1 is LGHNT and CDR2 is FRNRAP. V dropped 1 base and J dropped 9 bases, with 10 bases sitting between them. The CDR3 covers 13 residues. CDR3 region: CASGLGLGGEQFF. Here the CDR3 DNA reads TGTGCTAGTGGTTTGGGCCTAGGGGGTGAGCAGTTCTTC.

The chain links TRBV19 to TRBJ2-2; 9 positions agree with TRBD1. The germline V gene encodes CDR1 LNHDA and CDR2 SQIVND (reference sequence). The CDR3 runs 21 residues. The V segment lost 9 bases and the J segment 4 bases; nucleotides outside the gene matches: 27. As DNA, the CDR3 is TGTGCCAGGAAGAAACGCAAGGACAGGGGCCCCCGGAGTGAGAGCACCGGGGAGCTGTTTTTT. Protein: CARKKRKDRGPRSESTGELFF.

This sequence joins TRBV9 and TRBJ2-1; D unclear. The V and J ends lost 3 bases and 9 bases respectively, with 10 bases between them. Germline V lookup: CDR1 SGDLS, CDR2 YYNGEE. The CDR3 runs to 12 residues. For the CDR3, the DNA is TGTGCCAGCAGCGATATGTACGGTGAGCAGTTCTTC. Amino acid sequence: CASSDMYGEQFF.

The rearrangement joins TRBV2 to TRBJ2-2; perhaps TRBD2 as D (5 bases). Germline loops: CDR1 SNHLY, CDR2 FYNNEI. This CDR3 has 16 amino acids. Trimming shortened V by 3 bases and J by 6 bases, and 17 bases separated the two germline ends. The DNA of the CDR3 is TGTGCCAGCAGTGAGGGCCGGGGATCTTACTCCGGGGAGCTGTTTTTT. Translated: CASSEGRGSYSGELFF.

The V call is TRBV7-8, the J call TRBJ2-3; 9 bases match TRBD1. The CDR3 spans 16 residues. CDR1 is SGHVS, CDR2 FQNEAQ, per germline. Unmatched junction bases numbered 5, after V lost 2 bases and J lost 2 bases. The CDR3 loop is CASSLPRTGDTDTQYF. Written as DNA, the CDR3 is TGTGCCAGCAGCTTACCCCGGACAGGGGACACAGATACGCAGTATTTT.

The rearrangement uses TRBV6-2 or TRBV6-3 and TRBJ2-2; no clear D gene. Trimming left V 0 bases short and J 4 bases short, with 12 bases between. Germline V gives CDR1 MNHEY, CDR2 SVGEGT. The CDR3 covers 16 residues. The CDR3 DNA is TGTGCCAGCAGTTACTCGAGCCGAGATACCACCGGGGAGCTGTTTTTT. It translates to CASSYSSRDTTGELFF.

The chain is built from TRBV6-1 and TRBJ1-2; 8 nucleotides agree with TRBD1. J gave up 8 bases and V 5 bases, and 16 bases lay outside the gene matches. The CDR3 runs to 16 residues. CDR1 is MNHNS and CDR2 is SASEGT in the germline V gene. The CDR3 bases are TGTGCCAGCAGTAAAGACAGGGGATTATCCTATGGCGGCTACACCTTC. It codes for CASSKDRGLSYGGYTF.

The chain links TRBV10-1 to TRBJ1-5; TRBD1 agrees at 10 bases. J was trimmed by 6 bases and V by 0 bases; bases with no gene match: 8. CDR1 and CDR2 (germline): WNHNN, SYGVQD (reference sequence). The CDR3 is made up of 17 amino acids. The CDR3, as DNA: TGCGCCAGCAGTGAGTCGGAGACCGGACAGGGGGTTCAGCCCCAGCATTTT. It specifies CASSESETGQGVQPQHF.

The rearrangement joins TRBV5-6 to TRBJ1-3; maybe TRBD1 (6 bases). V lost 3 bases to trimming and J lost 4 bases, with 20 bases between them. Germline CDR1 reads SGHDT; CDR2 reads YYEEEE. The CDR3 has 17 residues. In DNA form, the CDR3 reads TGTGCCAGCAGCTCCGCCCTACAGGGAGTCGAAGGAAACACCATATATTTT. Translation gives CASSSALQGVEGNTIYF.

This chain links TRBV6-5 with TRBJ2-7, with D possibly matching TRBD1 (5 bases). The V end lost 6 bases, the J end lost 3 bases, and 15 bases lay between the germline ends. CDR3 length equals 14 residues. Germline CDR1 is MNHEY and CDR2 is SVGAGI. CDR3 loop: CASRTLWTNYEQYF. CDR3 nucleotide sequence: TGTGCCAGCAGAACCCTATGGACAAACTACGAGCAGTACTTC.

The rearrangement links TRBV3-1 (or the pseudogene TRBV3-2) to TRBJ2-3; TRBD2 aligns across 8 bases. In germline, CDR1 is LGHDT, CDR2 YNNKEL (reference sequence). The CDR3 has 15 residues. V lost 4 bases to trimming and J lost 4 bases; unmatched junction nucleotides: 7. CDR3 amino acids: CASSPGTSFADTQYF. DNA for the CDR3: TGTGCCAGCAGCCCCGGGACTAGTTTCGCAGATACGCAGTATTTT.

This clone has more than one count but fewer than ten. The V gene is TRBV6-5, the J gene TRBJ1-1; a possible D gene is TRBD1 (5 bases). The V end lost 6 bases, the J end lost 1 base, and 9 bases lay between the germline ends. The CDR3 extends over 13 amino acids. Germline-derived CDR1 and CDR2 are MNHEY and SVGAGI. CDR3 sequence: CASRLTGNTEAFF. In DNA, the CDR3 is TGTGCCAGCAGACTCACAGGGAACACTGAAGCTTTCTTT.

The rearrangement uses TRBV7-2 and TRBJ2-3, with 9 bases matching TRBD2. Trimming at V came to 1 base and at J to 0 bases, leaving 5 bases not matched to a gene. Per germline, CDR1 SGHTA and CDR2 FQGNSA. CDR3 length equals 17 residues. As DNA, the CDR3 is TGTGCCAGCAGCTTAGAGTGGGCGGGGGGGAGCACAGATACGCAGTATTTT. This translates into CASSLEWAGGSTDTQYF.

V usage is TRBV7-6 and J usage is TRBJ1-4; D call uncertain. Trimming pared 5 bases from V and 0 bases from J, leaving 7 bases between. This CDR3 comprises 14 residues. In germline, CDR1 is SGHVS, CDR2 FNYEAQ. Here the CDR3 reads CASSPKPTNEKLFF. The CDR3 region has the DNA TGTGCCAGCAGCCCTAAACCAACTAATGAAAAACTGTTTTTT.

The rearrangement joins TRBV29-1 to TRBJ1-2, with TRBD1 matching 8 bases. The ends lost 6 bases at V and 4 bases at J; junction bases unmatched: 7. The CDR3 spans 13 residues. The germline V gene encodes CDR1 SQVTM and CDR2 ANQGSEA. The chain's CDR3 is CSVGQGVSYGYTF. In DNA, the CDR3 is TGCAGCGTCGGACAGGGTGTGAGCTATGGCTACACCTTC.

This clone was seen only a few times. The chain is built from TRBV6-5 and TRBJ1-3; D is undetermined. CDR1 and CDR2 from the germline V gene are MNHEY and SVGAGI. V was cut by 2 bases and J by 6 bases, with 2 bases left in between. The CDR3 spans 11 residues. Written as DNA, the CDR3 is TGTGCCAGCAGTTACCAAAACACCATATATTTT. Its protein is CASSYQNTIYF.